These T cell receptor beta chains were read from a single sample in a study of ipilimumab plus nivolumab after autologous stem cell transplantation. Repertoires were generated with immunoSEQ multiplex PCR, while TCRdb's copy carries only in-frame clones and drops some. The data contain 10,000 to 15,000 clones, around 73% of them singletons. Sequencing used PBMCs, obtained in a trial of ipilimumab plus nivolumab as post-transplant consolidation. The receptors come from a male donor with diffuse large B-cell lymphoma. The conserved cysteine and the conserved F or W are not part of the CDR3 here. Fields, in order: V gene, J gene, CDR3 protein.

TRBV30,TRBJ2-7,AWMRDSYEQY
TRBV19,TRBJ2-3,ASTLGVTDTQY
TRBV27,TRBJ2-1,ASRGRTTYNEQF
TRBV5-4,TRBJ1-1,ASSTRGLDTEAF
TRBV4-1,TRBJ2-3,ASSQDGLAGATDTQY
TRBV6-1,TRBJ2-2,ASSGLASDTGELF
TRBV6-5,TRBJ1-2,ASSYLSGDRYGYT
TRBV18,TRBJ2-5,ASSAGIQETQY
TRBV9,TRBJ2-1,ASSALLAGGRNEQF
TRBV6-5,TRBJ2-7,AISLRPGASYEQY
TRBV13,TRBJ2-5,ASSLGRGIAGGALQETQY
TRBV11-1,TRBJ2-7,ASSRSVDTYTYEQY
TRBV5-1,TRBJ2-7,ASSESGTGRIY
TRBV2,TRBJ1-2,ASSPDRGRGYGYT
TRBV7-3,TRBJ2-2,ASSLTSGRAGGELF
TRBV11-3,TRBJ2-1,ASSQGLAGGPEYNEQF
TRBV5-1,TRBJ1-6,ASKETGWNSPLH
TRBV7-9,TRBJ2-4,ASSLATGAGNIQY
TRBV7-8,TRBJ2-3,ASSQSEGSDTQY
TRBV6-1,TRBJ1-2,ASSGTTGYGYT
TRBV6-6,TRBJ1-5,ASSYPGDNQPQH
TRBV7-3,TRBJ2-3,ASSPRSRGDTQY
TRBV6-5,TRBJ2-4,ASSYSGGGAEGIQY
TRBV7-8,TRBJ1-2,ASSSGTGGAYGYT
TRBV5-6,TRBJ1-1,ASSPLLNTEAF
TRBV28,TRBJ1-1,ASRKTKSGQAGTEAF
TRBV5-4,TRBJ1-6,ASSGQGAGSSPLH
TRBV9,TRBJ1-6,ASSAPSTGSPLH
TRBV4-3,TRBJ1-1,ASSQDRVGTEAF
TRBV7-9,TRBJ2-5,ASSLPGASVKTQY
TRBV27,TRBJ2-1,ASEAGGSYNEQF
TRBV27,TRBJ1-2,ASSIGQSNYGYT
TRBV11-2,TRBJ1-1,ASSPRRGNTEAF
TRBV19,TRBJ1-6,AGSGGRRVSSPLH
TRBV2,TRBJ2-7,ASFFSYEQY
TRBV19,TRBJ1-3,ASMTMTGNTIY
TRBV19,TRBJ2-1,ASSIPGGFGNEQF
TRBV5-4,TRBJ1-1,ASSLGGNTEAF
TRBV9,TRBJ2-3,ASSGGLAGGGDTQY
TRBV21-1,TRBJ1-1,ASTFPRASTEAF
TRBV19,TRBJ2-3,ASKWAGGSTDTQY
TRBV2,TRBJ2-5,ASSQGRETQY
TRBV6-5,TRBJ1-1,ASSNTGNTEAF
TRBV30,TRBJ1-4,ACLGRAVTNEKLF
TRBV7-6,TRBJ1-4,ASSFRGRGEKLF
TRBV6-5,TRBJ1-1,ASTLVGTEAF
TRBV10-3,TRBJ2-3,AIGRTSGTQY
TRBV6-6,TRBJ1-3,ASTKTGDTIY